These T cell receptor beta chains were read from a single sample in a study of blood T cell repertoires in COVID-19. Repertoires were generated with immunoSEQ multiplex PCR, while TCRdb's copy carries only in-frame clones and drops some. The repertoire holds roughly 190,000 clones, with about 88% as singletons. Material for sequencing was PBMCs or T cells enriched from blood (not recorded which). These receptors were taken from a woman in her late teens or twenties who had recovered from COVID-19. CDR3s include the opening cysteine and the closing phenylalanine or tryptophan. D genes are given only for firm matches. Expanded clones are given a class, and other clones once, few, many or no size at all.

d_gene	v_gene	abundance	len	j_gene	CDR3nt	CDR3aa
-	TRBV11-1	-	11	TRBJ2-5	TGTGCCAGGGCTAGACGAGAGACCCAGTACTTC	CARARRETQYF
TRBD1	TRBV27	-	13	TRBJ1-2	TGTGCCAGCAGTCCCGACAGGGTCAATGGCTACACCTTC	CASSPDRVNGYTF
TRBD2	TRBV24-1	-	15	TRBJ2-3	TGTGCCACCAACCGACTAGCGGGAAGGACAGATACGCAGTATTTT	CATNRLAGRTDTQYF
-	TRBV7-2	-	13	TRBJ2-1	TGTGCCAGCAGCTTAGCGACATTTATGGAGCAGTTCTTC	CASSLATFMEQFF
-	TRBV4-3	-	16	TRBJ2-4	TGCGCCAGCAGCCAAGATTTCCGGAGTTCCAAAAACATTCAGTACTTC	CASSQDFRSSKNIQYF
TRBD2	TRBV9	-	16	TRBJ2-7	TGTGCCAGCAGCGTAGAGTCGCTAGCGGGGTACTACGAGCAGTACTTC	CASSVESLAGYYEQYF
-	TRBV21-1	-	20	TRBJ1-5	TGTGCCAGCAGCAAAGAGCTCAAACATTACAGGGATGATAGCAATCAGCCCCAGCATTTT	CASSKELKHYRDDSNQPQHF
-	TRBV19	-	15	TRBJ2-1	TGTGCCAGTAGTACCCAGACAAGAGCCTACAATGAGCAGTTCTTC	CASSTQTRAYNEQFF
TRBD1	TRBV5-5	-	15	TRBJ2-7	TGTGCCAGCAACAAAGGGACAGGGGGCACAGGCGAGCAGTACTTC	CASNKGTGGTGEQYF
-	TRBV3-1/TRBV3-2	-	15	TRBJ2-1	TGTGCCAGCAGCCAAGATAGCGTAGCACACAATGAGCAGTTCTTC	CASSQDSVAHNEQFF
-	TRBV28	few	15	TRBJ1-5	TGTGCCAGCAGTTCCGGACAGTTTAGCAATCAGCCCCAGCATTTT	CASSSGQFSNQPQHF
-	TRBV29-1	-	12	TRBJ2-3	TGCAGCGTTGATCCGGGCACAGATACGCAGTATTTT	CSVDPGTDTQYF
TRBD2	TRBV19	once	15	TRBJ2-7	TGTGCCAGTAGTATGGCGGGAGGCTTCTCCTACGAGCAGTACTTC	CASSMAGGFSYEQYF
TRBD1	TRBV5-5	few	15	TRBJ1-2	TGTGCCAGCAGCCTTGGGACAGGGGCCCTCTATGGCTACACCTTC	CASSLGTGALYGYTF
TRBD1	TRBV5-5	-	16	TRBJ1-5	TGTGCCAGCAGCTTGGGGACAGGGGATGGCAATCAGCCCCAGCATTTT	CASSLGTGDGNQPQHF
TRBD2	TRBV7-2	-	15	TRBJ2-7	TGTGCCAGCAGCTACCTGACTAGCGGGGTTTACGAGCAGTACTTC	CASSYLTSGVYEQYF
-	TRBV7-9	-	15	TRBJ1-1	TGTGCCAGCAGTTTCTTAGGGGGAAGGGGGACTGAAGCTTTCTTT	CASSFLGGRGTEAFF
-	TRBV6-5	-	13	TRBJ1-1	TGTGCCAGCACCCAAGGGGCTGGGGCTGAAGCTTTCTTT	CASTQGAGAEAFF
-	TRBV28	-	17	TRBJ2-1	TGTGCCAGCAGTTTCGAACTCGGGAGTTTTAGCTACAATGAGCAGTTCTTC	CASSFELGSFSYNEQFF
-	TRBV15	-	13	TRBJ2-7	TGTGCCACCAGCACCGGACACCAGTACGAGCAGTACTTC	CATSTGHQYEQYF
-	TRBV3-1/TRBV3-2	-	15	TRBJ1-1	TGTGCCAGCAGCCCAAACGGCGGGAGGTACACTGAAGCTTTCTTT	CASSPNGGRYTEAFF
TRBD1	TRBV11-2	once	17	TRBJ1-4	TGTGCCAGCAGTTCTCGGACAGGGGGCGTCATTGGTGAAAAACTGTTTTTT	CASSSRTGGVIGEKLFF